This paragraph covers one T cell receptor beta chain sequence. This clonotype was picked up a small number of times. Its antigen is not yet known. The sample holds no much larger clone one base away, and base qualities are not on file. Sample time point, as interpreted from the label and publication: sample taken at primary tumor resection. The donors were some 72 patients from the lung TRACERx cohort who had early-stage, untreated non-small cell lung cancer. Without any cell sorting, TCR sequencing was performed on whole RNA extracted either from tumor and nontumor lung tissue or from cryopreserved PBMC samples. Only patients for whom sufficient RNA was available from at least two tumor regions were selected for TCR sequencing. Tumor and adjacent nontumor lung specimens were reviewed by a lung pathologist before selection. The record originates from a study of spatial heterogeneity in lung cancer (dated by TCRdb to about 2019). The study in broad terms: More beta-chain than alpha-chain transcripts were consistently detected, likely reflecting higher beta-chain transcript abundance. In the raw uncorrected reads, each unique combination of TCR and UMI appeared more than ten times on average. The study quantitatively compared TCR alpha and beta repertoires across multiple tumor regions, matched nontumor lung and blood in non-small cell lung cancer. The study linked features of the TCR repertoire to counts of nonsynonymous mutations, which were determined by whole-exome sequencing of tumor tissue. At surgery, both alpha and beta chains were TCR-sequenced in 200 to 250 tumor regions, fewer than 85 matched nontumor lung samples and a few dozen PBMC samples. The investigation overall reported the following: Confirming at a functional level the hypothesis that regional TCRs recognize regional mutations was considered to require additional single-cell paired TCR alpha and beta sequencing.

Preparation of the library involved 5' RACE. Sequencing was carried out with a NextSeq 500. In the TCR library protocol, a unique molecular identifier was attached to each TCR cDNA molecule so that PCR and sequencing errors could be corrected. In the paper's pipeline: TCR identification, UMI-based error correction and CDR3 extraction were performed with Decombinator tools. Expanded TCRs were defined as those above a frequency of 2 per 1,000, corresponding to the top 1% of the tumor frequency distribution. Rényi diversity was computed with the R vegan package after subsampling each repertoire 100 times to 5,000 TCRs. CDR3 similarity networks were built from amino acid triplet string-kernel similarity, with CDR3s being connected when pairwise similarity was above 0.82. TCRdb reprocessing: public reads trimmed at Q25 with fastp, clones called with MiXCR, in-frame beta chains kept. Rows are unified per CDR3 protein, each entry keeping the most common DNA and genes. None of the V and J calls come from the authors' own analysis; TCRdb made them. The sample has several thousand distinct CDR3 sequences on record, about 9.1% of them singletons. The ten largest clones add up to around 30% of the sample.

V has 6 bases trimmed and J has 8 bases trimmed; junction bases matching no gene number 5. There are 13 amino acids in the CDR3, from cysteine to phenylalanine inclusive. The sequence is cut down to CDR3 DNA, 39 bases in frame from base 1. CDR1 and CDR2, per the germline V gene, are MDHEN and SYDVKM. This sequence uses TRBV28 and TRBJ1-4; 8 bases in the middle match TRBD1. Here the sequenced sample was normal lung tissue next to the tumor, taken at surgery. This clonotype originated in a male donor with early-stage non-small cell lung cancer. Here the CDR3 is given as CASRTGVREKLFF. The DNA sequence follows: TGTGCCAGCAGGACAGGGGTCCGGGAAAAACTGTTTTTT.